A selection of T cell receptor beta chains follows, all from one sample in a study of early T cells in non-severe SARS-CoV-2 infection. TCRdb itself ran the 5' RACE reads through MiXCR, one entry per CDR3 protein. The sample lists 32,000 or so distinct CDR3 sequences, 9% to 9.5% occurring once. The sample comprised whole blood. The receptors here all came from an adult who was a healthcare worker with PCR-confirmed SARS-CoV-2 infection or an uninfected control (not recorded which). Each CDR3 is given with its conserved first and last residue. The D gene is left open where the match is weak. Expanded clones are given a class, and other clones once, few, many or no size at all.

NA,TRBV12-3/TRBV12-4,13,NA,TRBJ2-5,TGTGCCAGCAGTTTGACAAGGCAAGAGACCCAGTACTTC,CASSLTRQETQYF
NA,TRBV12-5,18,many,TRBJ1-3,TGTGCTAGTGGACCCTTCTTTGGCGGGGGTCAAGCTGGAAACACCATATATTTT,CASGPFFGGGQAGNTIYF
NA,TRBV10-3,12,NA,TRBJ1-2,TGTGCCATCAAAGCGGGGGTCTATGGCTACACCTTC,CAIKAGVYGYTF
NA,TRBV3-1,14,many,TRBJ2-7,TGTGCCAGCAGACAGGGCCCTAGCACGTACGAGCAGTACTTC,CASRQGPSTYEQYF
NA,TRBV5-1,14,NA,TRBJ2-1,TGCGCCAGCAGCTCTACTAGGGGAAAGGATGAGCAGTTCTTC,CASSSTRGKDEQFF
TRBD2,TRBV4-3,15,few,TRBJ2-7,TGCGCCAGCAGCCAAGATCGGGGGGGAACCTACGAGCAGTACTTC,CASSQDRGGTYEQYF
TRBD1,TRBV10-3,14,NA,TRBJ2-3,TGTGCCATCAGCGGATTACAGGGGACAGATACGCAGTATTTT,CAISGLQGTDTQYF
TRBD2,TRBV15,15,few,TRBJ2-5,TGTGCCACCAGCAGGGGACTAGCGGGGCAAGAGACCCAGTACTTC,CATSRGLAGQETQYF
TRBD1,TRBV6-2/TRBV6-3,13,many,TRBJ1-5,TGTGCCAGCAGGCTGACAGGGGATCAGCCCCAGCATTTT,CASRLTGDQPQHF
TRBD1,TRBV7-9,14,NA,TRBJ1-4,TGTGCCAGCAGCCAGACAGGGAGAAGTGAAAAACTGTTTTTT,CASSQTGRSEKLFF
TRBD1,TRBV4-3,15,few,TRBJ1-6,TGCGCCAGCAGCCAAGACATAGGGGGCGGCTCACCCCTCCACTTT,CASSQDIGGGSPLHF
NA,TRBV7-3,17,many,TRBJ2-6,TGTGCCAGCAGCTTAAATTCATTGAACTCTGGGGCCAACGTCCTGACTTTC,CASSLNSLNSGANVLTF
NA,TRBV28,15,NA,TRBJ2-5,TGTGCCAGCAGTCCGAAGGACCGGGACGGAGAGACCCAGTACTTC,CASSPKDRDGETQYF
TRBD1,TRBV6-6,14,NA,TRBJ1-2,TGTGCCAGCAGAGCAGGGGGCGACTACTATGGCTACACCTTC,CASRAGGDYYGYTF
TRBD2,TRBV9,16,few,TRBJ2-1,TGTGCCAGCAGCGTACGCACTAGCGGGGGGTACAATGAGCAGTTCTTC,CASSVRTSGGYNEQFF
NA,TRBV12-3/TRBV12-4,13,medium-sized,TRBJ2-3,TGTGCCAGCAGTTTGGATTCCCAAATTACGCAGTATTTT,CASSLDSQITQYF
NA,TRBV5-1,14,many,TRBJ1-2,TGCGCCAGCAGCTTGGCCTGGGGCACTGATGGCTACACCTTC,CASSLAWGTDGYTF
NA,TRBV5-5,14,many,TRBJ1-1,TGTGCCAGCAGCTTGGTCGACCCGTCCACTGAAGCTTTCTTT,CASSLVDPSTEAFF
TRBD2,TRBV25-1,16,many,TRBJ2-1,TGTGCCAGCAGTGAATTAACAACGGGGGGATACAATGAGCAGTTCTTC,CASSELTTGGYNEQFF
TRBD1,TRBV19,15,many,TRBJ2-5,TGTGCCAGTAGTGGCAGACAGGGTTTGTTAGAGACCCAGTACTTC,CASSGRQGLLETQYF
NA,TRBV12-3/TRBV12-4,15,many,TRBJ2-3,TGTGCCAGCAAAAGCGGAGGGGCCAACACAGATACGCAGTATTTT,CASKSGGANTDTQYF
NA,TRBV4-3,13,many,TRBJ1-5,TGCGCCAGCAGCCAAGGGTTATCACTGCCCCAGCATTTT,CASSQGLSLPQHF
NA,TRBV7-2,15,NA,TRBJ2-3,TGTGCCAGCAGCTTAGAAGCCCGCTATTCAGATACGCAGTATTTT,CASSLEARYSDTQYF
NA,TRBV2,15,few,TRBJ1-6,TGTGCCAGCAGATTTTTAGAGGGTGGTAATTCACCCCTCCACTTT,CASRFLEGGNSPLHF
TRBD2,TRBV11-2,19,many,TRBJ2-7,TGTGCCAGCAGCTTAGAAGGCCGGCGGGGGGGCTTTATCCCCTACGAGCAGTACTTC,CASSLEGRRGGFIPYEQYF
NA,TRBV6-2/TRBV6-3,14,few,TRBJ1-2,TGTGCCAGCAGTTACTCGAGAGGGCTGGATGGCTACACCTTC,CASSYSRGLDGYTF
NA,TRBV20-1,12,many,TRBJ1-1,TGCAGTGCTAGAGGAGGGAAGACTGAAGCTTTCTTT,CSARGGKTEAFF
NA,TRBV7-2,16,many,TRBJ2-6,TGTGCCAGCAGCTCCCGCCTCAGTTCTGGGGCCAACGTCCTGACTTTC,CASSSRLSSGANVLTF
TRBD2,TRBV7-8,19,many,TRBJ2-1,TGTGCCAGCAGCACCCCCGGGACTAGCTTGTCCCCGTTATACAATGAGCAGTTCTTC,CASSTPGTSLSPLYNEQFF
NA,TRBV6-5,15,many,TRBJ2-1,TGTGCCAGCAGGGCTCGATGGGGAGGTGACAATGAGCAGTTCTTC,CASRARWGGDNEQFF
NA,TRBV6-2/TRBV6-3,15,many,TRBJ2-1,TGTGCCAGCAGCGGGCTGGGGGAGGACCACAATGAGCAGTTCTTC,CASSGLGEDHNEQFF
NA,TRBV7-9,15,few,TRBJ1-4,TGTGCCAGCAGCCAATCCAGGGGAGACGTTGAAAAACTGTTTTTT,CASSQSRGDVEKLFF
NA,TRBV30,11,many,TRBJ1-4,TGTGCCTGGAGTGTACGTGAAAAACTGTTTTTT,CAWSVREKLFF
NA,TRBV10-3,13,many,TRBJ2-5,TGTGCCATGAGTCGGGGGGCGCAAGAGACCCAGTACTTC,CAMSRGAQETQYF
TRBD1,TRBV7-2,15,many,TRBJ1-1,TGTGCCAGCAGCACTCCCCGACAGGGGAGGACTGAAGCTTTCTTT,CASSTPRQGRTEAFF
NA,TRBV4-2,17,few,TRBJ2-1,TGTGCCAGCAGCCCTGACCGGGGGGTGACAGGACTGGGTGAGCAGTTCTTC,CASSPDRGVTGLGEQFF
NA,TRBV4-3,15,NA,TRBJ1-2,TGCGCCAGCAGCCAAGATTTGGGGGGCCGAAATGGCTACACCTTC,CASSQDLGGRNGYTF
TRBD1,TRBV7-2,17,many,TRBJ1-3,TGTGCCAGCAGCCCAAGGAGGGGGCAAGGCTCTGGAAACACCATATATTTT,CASSPRRGQGSGNTIYF
NA,TRBV11-2,15,NA,TRBJ2-3,TGTGCCAGCAGCCCAAGGGCAGCTAGCACAGATACGCAGTATTTT,CASSPRAASTDTQYF
TRBD1,TRBV7-2,15,many,TRBJ2-3,TGTGCCAGCAGTAAGGGGGCTCGAACCACAGATACGCAGTATTTT,CASSKGARTTDTQYF
TRBD1,TRBV10-2,14,many,TRBJ1-1,TGCGCCAGCAGCCACAGGACAGGGGGCACTGAAGCTTTCTTT,CASSHRTGGTEAFF
TRBD1,TRBV29-1,13,few,TRBJ1-4,TGCAGCGCTGACAGGGTTCTAGGTGAAAAACTGTTTTTT,CSADRVLGEKLFF
TRBD1,TRBV29-1,14,NA,TRBJ2-7,TGCAGCGTTGACGGGGACAGGGGGGACTACGAGCAGTACTTC,CSVDGDRGDYEQYF
TRBD2,TRBV7-2,16,many,TRBJ2-1,TGTGCCAGCAGCCAATATCTAGCGGCCTCCTACAATGAGCAGTTCTTC,CASSQYLAASYNEQFF
TRBD1,TRBV9,16,NA,TRBJ2-7,TGTGCCAGCAGCGTCCAACAGGGACAGGGGATCTACGAGCAGTACTTC,CASSVQQGQGIYEQYF
NA,TRBV5-1,16,NA,TRBJ2-3,TGCGCCAGCAGCTTGGCGGTCTTAGCGGACACAGATACGCAGTATTTT,CASSLAVLADTDTQYF
NA,TRBV12-3/TRBV12-4,15,few,TRBJ2-2,TGTGCCAGCAGTTTAGTCTCAGGGTCCGTCGGGGAGCTGTTTTTT,CASSLVSGSVGELFF
TRBD2,TRBV25-1,15,many,TRBJ2-1,TGTGCCAGCAGCCCCCGGGGGGACCCTTACAATGAGCAGTTCTTC,CASSPRGDPYNEQFF